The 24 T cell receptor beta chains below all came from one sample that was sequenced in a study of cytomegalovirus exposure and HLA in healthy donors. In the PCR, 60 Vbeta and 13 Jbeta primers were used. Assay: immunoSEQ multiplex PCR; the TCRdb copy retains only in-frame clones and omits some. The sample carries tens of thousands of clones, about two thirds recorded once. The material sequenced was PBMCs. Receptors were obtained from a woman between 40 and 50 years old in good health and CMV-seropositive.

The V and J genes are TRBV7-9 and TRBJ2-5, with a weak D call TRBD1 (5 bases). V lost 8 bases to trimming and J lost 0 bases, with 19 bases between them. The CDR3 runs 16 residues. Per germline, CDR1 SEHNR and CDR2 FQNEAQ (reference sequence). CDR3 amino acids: CASLPQGEVNQETQYF. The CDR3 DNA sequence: TGTGCCAGCTTGCCTCAGGGTGAGGTTAACCAAGAGACCCAGTACTTC.

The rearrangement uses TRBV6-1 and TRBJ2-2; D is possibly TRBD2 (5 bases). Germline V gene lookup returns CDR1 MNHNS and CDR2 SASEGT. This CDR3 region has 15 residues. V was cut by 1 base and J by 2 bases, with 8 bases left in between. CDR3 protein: CASSEVTGNTGELFF. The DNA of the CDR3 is TGTGCCAGCAGTGAAGTCACGGGAAACACCGGGGAGCTGTTTTTT.

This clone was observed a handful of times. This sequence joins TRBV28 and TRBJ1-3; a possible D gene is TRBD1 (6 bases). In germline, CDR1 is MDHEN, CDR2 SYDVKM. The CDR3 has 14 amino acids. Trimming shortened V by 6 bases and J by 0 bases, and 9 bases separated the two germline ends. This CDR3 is CASRGDNSGNTIYF. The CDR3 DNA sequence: TGTGCCAGCAGGGGGGACAACTCTGGAAACACCATATATTTT.

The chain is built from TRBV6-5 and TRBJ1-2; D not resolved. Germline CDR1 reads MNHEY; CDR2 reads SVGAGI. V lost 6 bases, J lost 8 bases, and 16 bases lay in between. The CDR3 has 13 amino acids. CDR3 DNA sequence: TGTGCCAGCAGACAGAGGGCGTCAGAAGGCTACACCTTC. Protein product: CASRQRASEGYTF.

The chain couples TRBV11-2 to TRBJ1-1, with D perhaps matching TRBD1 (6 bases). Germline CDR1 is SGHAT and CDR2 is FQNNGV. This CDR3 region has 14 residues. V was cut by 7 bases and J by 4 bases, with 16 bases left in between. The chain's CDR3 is CASTINRDGTEAFF. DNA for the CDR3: TGTGCCAGCACCATTAACAGGGATGGCACTGAAGCTTTCTTT.

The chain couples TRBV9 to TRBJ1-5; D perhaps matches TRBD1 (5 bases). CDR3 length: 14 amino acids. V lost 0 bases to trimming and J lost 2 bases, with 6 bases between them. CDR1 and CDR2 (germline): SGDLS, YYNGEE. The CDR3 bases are TGTGCCAGCAGCGTAGCGGGGGGCAATCAGCCCCAGCATTTT. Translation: CASSVAGGNQPQHF. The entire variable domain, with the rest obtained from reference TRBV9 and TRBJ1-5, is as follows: DSGVTQTPKHLITATGQRVTLRCSPRSGDLSVYWYQQSLDQGLQFLIQYYNGEERAKGNILERFSAQQFPDLHSELNLSSLELGDSALYFCASSVAGGNQPQHFGDGTRLSIL.

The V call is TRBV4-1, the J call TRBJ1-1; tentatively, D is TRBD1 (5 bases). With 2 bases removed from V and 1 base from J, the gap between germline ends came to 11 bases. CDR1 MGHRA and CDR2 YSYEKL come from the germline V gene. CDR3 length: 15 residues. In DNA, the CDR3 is TGCGCCAGCAGCCAATGGGGCAGGGCGAACACTGAAGCTTTCTTT. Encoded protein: CASSQWGRANTEAFF.

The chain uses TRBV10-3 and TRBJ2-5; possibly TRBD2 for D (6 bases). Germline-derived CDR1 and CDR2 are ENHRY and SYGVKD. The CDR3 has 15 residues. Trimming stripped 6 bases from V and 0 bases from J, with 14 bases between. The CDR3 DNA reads TGTGCCATCAGCTACACGGGGGAGTACCAAGAGACCCAGTACTTC. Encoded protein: CAISYTGEYQETQYF.

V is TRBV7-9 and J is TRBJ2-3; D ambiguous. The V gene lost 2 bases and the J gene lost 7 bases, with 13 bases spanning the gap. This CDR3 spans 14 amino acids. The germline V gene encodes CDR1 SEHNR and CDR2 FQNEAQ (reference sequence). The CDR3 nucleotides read TGTGCCAGCAGCTTAACCCGCTCAGAATATACGCAGTATTTT. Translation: CASSLTRSEYTQYF.

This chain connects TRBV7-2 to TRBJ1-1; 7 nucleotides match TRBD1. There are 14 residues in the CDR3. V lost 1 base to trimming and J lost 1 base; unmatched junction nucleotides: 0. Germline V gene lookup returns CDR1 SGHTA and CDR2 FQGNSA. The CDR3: CASSLEGANTEAFF. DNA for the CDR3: TGTGCCAGCAGCTTAGAGGGGGCGAACACTGAAGCTTTCTTT.

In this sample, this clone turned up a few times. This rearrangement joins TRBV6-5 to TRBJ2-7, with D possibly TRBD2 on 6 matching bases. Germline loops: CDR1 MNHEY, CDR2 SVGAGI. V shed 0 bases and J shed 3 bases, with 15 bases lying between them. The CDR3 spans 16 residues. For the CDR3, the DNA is TGTGCCAGCAGTTACTCTGGAGGGACTGGCGTCTACGAGCAGTACTTC. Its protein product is CASSYSGGTGVYEQYF.

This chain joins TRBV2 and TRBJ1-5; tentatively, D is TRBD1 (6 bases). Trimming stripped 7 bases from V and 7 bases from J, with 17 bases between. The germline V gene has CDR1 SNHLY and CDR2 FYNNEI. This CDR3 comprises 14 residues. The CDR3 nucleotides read TGTGCCAGCACCGTTGCGGGGGCTCGGCAGCCCCAGCATTTT. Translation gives CASTVAGARQPQHF.

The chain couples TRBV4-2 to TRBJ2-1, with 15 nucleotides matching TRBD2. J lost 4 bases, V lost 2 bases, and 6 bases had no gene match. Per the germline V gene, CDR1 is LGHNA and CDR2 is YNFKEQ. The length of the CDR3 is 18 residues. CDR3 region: CASSQIPGLAGGYNEQFF. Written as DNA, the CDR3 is TGTGCCAGCAGCCAAATACCGGGACTAGCGGGGGGTTACAATGAGCAGTTCTTC.

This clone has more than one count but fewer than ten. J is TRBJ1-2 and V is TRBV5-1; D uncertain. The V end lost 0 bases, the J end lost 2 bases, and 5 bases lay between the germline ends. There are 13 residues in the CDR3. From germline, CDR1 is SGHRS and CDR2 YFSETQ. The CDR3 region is CASSLGGNYGYTF. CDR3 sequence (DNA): TGCGCCAGCAGCTTGGGCGGAAACTATGGCTACACCTTC.

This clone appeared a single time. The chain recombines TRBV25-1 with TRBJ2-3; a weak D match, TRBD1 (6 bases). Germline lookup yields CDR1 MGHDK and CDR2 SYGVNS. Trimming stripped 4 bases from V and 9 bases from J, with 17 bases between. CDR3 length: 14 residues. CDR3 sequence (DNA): TGTGCCAGCAGTGGGGTCAGGGGTTCAGGCACGCAGTATTTT. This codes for CASSGVRGSGTQYF. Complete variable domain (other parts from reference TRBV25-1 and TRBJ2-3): EADIYQTPRYLVIGTGKKITLECSQTMGHDKMYWYQQDPGMELHLIHYSYGVNSTEKGDLSSESTVSRIRTEHFPLTLESARPSHTSQYLCASSGVRGSGTQYFGPGTRLTVL.

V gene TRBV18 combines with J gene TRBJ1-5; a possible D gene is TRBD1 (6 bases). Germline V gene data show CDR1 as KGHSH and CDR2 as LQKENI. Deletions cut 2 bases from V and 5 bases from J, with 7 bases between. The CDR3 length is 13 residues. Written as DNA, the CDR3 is TGTGCCAGCTCACCAGGGGGCGATCAGCCCCAGCATTTT. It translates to CASSPGGDQPQHF.

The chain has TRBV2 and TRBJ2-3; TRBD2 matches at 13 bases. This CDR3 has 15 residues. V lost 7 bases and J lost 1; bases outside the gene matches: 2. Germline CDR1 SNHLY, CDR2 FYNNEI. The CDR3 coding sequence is TGTGCCAGCAAACTAGCGGGGGGGGGCACAGATACGCAGTATTTT. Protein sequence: CASKLAGGGTDTQYF.

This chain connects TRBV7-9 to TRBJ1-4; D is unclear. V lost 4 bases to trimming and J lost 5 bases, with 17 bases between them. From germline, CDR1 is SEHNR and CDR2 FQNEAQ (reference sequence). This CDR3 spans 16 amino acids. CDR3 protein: CASSSLGGNPNEKLFF. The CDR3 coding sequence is TGTGCCAGCAGCTCCTTAGGAGGGAACCCAAATGAAAAACTGTTTTTT.

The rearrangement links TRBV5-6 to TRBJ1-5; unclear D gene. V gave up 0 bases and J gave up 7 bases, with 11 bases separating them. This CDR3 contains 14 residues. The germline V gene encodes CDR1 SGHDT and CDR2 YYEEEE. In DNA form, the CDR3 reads TGTGCCAGCAGCTTGGGGGTCCAGAGGCAGCCCCAGCATTTT. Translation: CASSLGVQRQPQHF.

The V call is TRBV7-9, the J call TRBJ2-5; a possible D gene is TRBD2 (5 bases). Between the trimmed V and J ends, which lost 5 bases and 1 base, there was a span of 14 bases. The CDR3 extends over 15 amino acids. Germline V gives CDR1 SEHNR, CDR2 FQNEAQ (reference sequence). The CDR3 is CASSPFIGLQETQYF. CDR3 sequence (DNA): TGTGCCAGCAGCCCCTTTATAGGACTCCAAGAGACCCAGTACTTC.

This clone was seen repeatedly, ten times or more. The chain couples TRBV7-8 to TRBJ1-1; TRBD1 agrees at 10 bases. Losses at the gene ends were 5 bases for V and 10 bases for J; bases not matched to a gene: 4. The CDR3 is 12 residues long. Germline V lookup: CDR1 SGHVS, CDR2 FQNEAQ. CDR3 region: CASSPRTGGAFF. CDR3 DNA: TGTGCCAGCAGCCCCCGGACAGGGGGAGCTTTCTTT.

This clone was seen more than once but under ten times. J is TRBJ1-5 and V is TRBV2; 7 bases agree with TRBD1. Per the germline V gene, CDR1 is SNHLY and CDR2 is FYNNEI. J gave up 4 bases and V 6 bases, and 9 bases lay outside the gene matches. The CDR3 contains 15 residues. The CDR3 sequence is CASRPSWTGNQPQHF. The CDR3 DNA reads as TGTGCCAGCAGACCGAGTTGGACAGGTAATCAGCCCCAGCATTTT.

The CDR3 DNA follows: TGTGCCAGCAGCTTTCCGGGACAGGACTATGGCTACACCTTC. Translating gives CASSFPGQDYGYTF. This chain uses TRBV7-2 with TRBJ1-2, with 8 bases matching TRBD1. The CDR3 spans 14 residues. V lost 3 bases to trimming and J lost 3 bases; unmatched junction nucleotides: 3. Germline assignment: CDR1 SGHTA and CDR2 FQGNSA.

CDR3 DNA: TGTGCCAGCAGTTTTGCAGGTGTCGGGGAACTGTTTTTT. Amino acids: CASSFAGVGELFF. The chain recombines TRBV27 with TRBJ1-4; no firm D call. The CDR3 extends over 13 amino acids. The germline V and J ends were trimmed by 3 bases and 12 bases, with 14 bases remaining between them. Germline lookup yields CDR1 MNHEY and CDR2 SMNVEV (reference sequence).